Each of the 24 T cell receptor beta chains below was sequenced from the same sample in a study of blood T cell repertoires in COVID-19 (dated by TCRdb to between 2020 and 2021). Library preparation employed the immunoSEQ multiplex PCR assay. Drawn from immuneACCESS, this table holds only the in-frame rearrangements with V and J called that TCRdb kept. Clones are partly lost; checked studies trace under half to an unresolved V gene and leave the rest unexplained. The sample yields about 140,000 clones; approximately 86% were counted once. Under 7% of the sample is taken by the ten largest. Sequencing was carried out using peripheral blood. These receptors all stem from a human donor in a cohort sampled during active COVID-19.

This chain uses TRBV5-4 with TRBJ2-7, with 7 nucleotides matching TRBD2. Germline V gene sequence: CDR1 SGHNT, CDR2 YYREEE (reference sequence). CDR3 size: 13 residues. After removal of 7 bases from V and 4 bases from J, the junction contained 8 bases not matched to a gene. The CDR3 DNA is TGTGCCAGCGGGGTGCGGGGACTATACGAGCAGTACTTC. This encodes CASGVRGLYEQYF.

DNA for the CDR3: TGTGCCAGCAGCAGAGACGGAGGCAATCAGCCCCAGCATTTT. Translated: CASSRDGGNQPQHF. This chain connects TRBV2 to TRBJ1-5; D gene ambiguous. CDR1 and CDR2 from the germline V gene are SNHLY and FYNNEI. The CDR3 consists of 14 residues. V was pared by 6 bases and J by 2 bases, with 11 bases between.

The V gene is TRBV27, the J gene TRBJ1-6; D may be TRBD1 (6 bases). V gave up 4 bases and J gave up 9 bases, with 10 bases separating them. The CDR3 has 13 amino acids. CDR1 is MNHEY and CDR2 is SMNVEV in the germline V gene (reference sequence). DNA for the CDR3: TGTGCCAGCAGTTACAGGGAAAGTTCACCCCTCCACTTT. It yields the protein CASSYRESSPLHF.

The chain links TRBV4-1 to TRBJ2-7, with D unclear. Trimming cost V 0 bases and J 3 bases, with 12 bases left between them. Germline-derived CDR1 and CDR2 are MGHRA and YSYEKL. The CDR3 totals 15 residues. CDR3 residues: CASSQEPEASYEQYF. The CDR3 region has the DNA TGCGCCAGCAGCCAAGAACCTGAGGCCAGCTACGAGCAGTACTTC.

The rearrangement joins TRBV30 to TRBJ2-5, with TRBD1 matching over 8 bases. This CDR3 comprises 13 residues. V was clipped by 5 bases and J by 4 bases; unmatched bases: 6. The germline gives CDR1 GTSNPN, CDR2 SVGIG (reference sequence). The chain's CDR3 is CAWSPGGTETQYF. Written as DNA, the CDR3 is TGTGCCTGGTCCCCAGGGGGCACAGAGACCCAGTACTTC.

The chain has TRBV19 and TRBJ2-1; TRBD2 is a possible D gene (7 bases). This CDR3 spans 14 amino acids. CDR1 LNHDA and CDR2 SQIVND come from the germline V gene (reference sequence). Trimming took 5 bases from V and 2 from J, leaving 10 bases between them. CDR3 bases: TGTGCCAGTAGTCGGGGGGCCGCCTACAATGAGCAGTTCTTC. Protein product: CASSRGAAYNEQFF. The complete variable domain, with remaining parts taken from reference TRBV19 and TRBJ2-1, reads DGGITQSPKYLFRKEGQNVTLSCEQNLNHDAMYWYRQDPGQGLRLIYYSQIVNDFQKGDIAEGYSVSREKKESFPLTVTSAQKNPTAFYLCASSRGAAYNEQFFGPGTRLTVL.

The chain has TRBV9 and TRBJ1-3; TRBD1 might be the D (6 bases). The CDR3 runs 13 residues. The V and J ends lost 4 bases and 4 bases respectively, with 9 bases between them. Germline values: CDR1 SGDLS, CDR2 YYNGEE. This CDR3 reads CASSKTGGNTIYF. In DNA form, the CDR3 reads TGTGCCAGCAGCAAGACAGGCGGAAACACCATATATTTT.

The CDR3 nucleotides are TGTGCCATCGGAAACCGGTGGACCCGGGGACAGGGGGTTAGTGGCTACACCTTC. Amino acids: CAIGNRWTRGQGVSGYTF. The rearrangement joins TRBV28 to TRBJ1-2; 11 nucleotides match TRBD1. Trimming took 10 bases from V and 7 from J; bases not matched to a gene: 23. Per germline, CDR1 MDHEN and CDR2 SYDVKM. This CDR3 contains 18 residues.

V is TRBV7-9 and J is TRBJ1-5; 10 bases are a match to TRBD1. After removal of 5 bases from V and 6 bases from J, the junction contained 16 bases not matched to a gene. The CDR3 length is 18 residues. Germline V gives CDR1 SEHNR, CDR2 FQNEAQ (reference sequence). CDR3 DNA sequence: TGTGCCAGCAGCCCGGGACAGGGGTTGGAGTTAGGTGGTCAGCCCCAGCATTTT. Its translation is CASSPGQGLELGGQPQHF.

CDR3 bases: TGTGCCAGCAGTCTCCGGGACAGTTATAATTCACCCCTCCACTTT. It encodes CASSLRDSYNSPLHF. This rearrangement joins TRBV27 to TRBJ1-6, with TRBD1 matching 7 bases. The length of the CDR3 is 15 residues. J lost 4 bases, V lost 5 bases, and 5 bases had no gene match. CDR1 and CDR2 from the germline V gene are MNHEY and SMNVEV (reference sequence).

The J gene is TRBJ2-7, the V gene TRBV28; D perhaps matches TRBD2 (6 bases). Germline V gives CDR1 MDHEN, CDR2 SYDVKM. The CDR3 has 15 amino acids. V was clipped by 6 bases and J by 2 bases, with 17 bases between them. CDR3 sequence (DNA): TGTGCCAGCAGGCCTGGCGGGGCCACTCCCTACGAGCAGTACTTC. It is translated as CASRPGGATPYEQYF. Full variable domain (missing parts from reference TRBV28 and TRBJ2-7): DVKVTQSSRYLVKRTGEKVFLECVQDMDHENMFWYRQDPGLGLRLIYFSYDVKMKEKGDIPEGYSVSREKKERFSLILESASTNQTSMYLCASRPGGATPYEQYFGPGTRLTVT.

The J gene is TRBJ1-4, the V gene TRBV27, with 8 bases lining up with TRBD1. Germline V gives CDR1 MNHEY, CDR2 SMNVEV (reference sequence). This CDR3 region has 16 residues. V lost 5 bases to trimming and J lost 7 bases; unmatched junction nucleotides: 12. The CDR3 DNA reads TGTGCCAGCAGTCCTAGCCCCCCACAGGGGGGTGAAAAACTGTTTTTT. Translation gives CASSPSPPQGGEKLFF.

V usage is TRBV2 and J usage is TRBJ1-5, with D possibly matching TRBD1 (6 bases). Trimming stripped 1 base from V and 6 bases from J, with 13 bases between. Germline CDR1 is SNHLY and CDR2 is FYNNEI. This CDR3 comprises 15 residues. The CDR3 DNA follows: TGTGCCAGCAGTGAAGAGTCAGGGGAGGGTCAGCCCCAGCATTTT. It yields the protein CASSEESGEGQPQHF.

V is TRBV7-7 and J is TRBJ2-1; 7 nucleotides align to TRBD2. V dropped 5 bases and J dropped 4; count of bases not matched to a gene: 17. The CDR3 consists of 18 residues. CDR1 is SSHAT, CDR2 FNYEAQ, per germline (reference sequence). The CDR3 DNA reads TGTGCCAGCAGCCAATATCCCCCCATGGCTAGCGGTTACAATGAGCAGTTCTTC. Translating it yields CASSQYPPMASGYNEQFF.

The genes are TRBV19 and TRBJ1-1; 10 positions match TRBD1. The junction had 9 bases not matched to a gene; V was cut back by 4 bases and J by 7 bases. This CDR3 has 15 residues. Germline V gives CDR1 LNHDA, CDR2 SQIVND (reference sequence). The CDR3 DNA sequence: TGTGCCAGTAGTAACCAGGACAGGGGGATCGGTGAAGCTTTCTTT. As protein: CASSNQDRGIGEAFF.

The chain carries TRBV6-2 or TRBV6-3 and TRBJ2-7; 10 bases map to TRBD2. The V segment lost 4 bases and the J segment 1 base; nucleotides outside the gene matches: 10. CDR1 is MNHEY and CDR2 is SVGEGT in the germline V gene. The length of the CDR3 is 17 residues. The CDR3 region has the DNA TGTGCCAGCAGTTCATCAAGCGGGGGGGCTCAATCCTACGAGCAGTACTTC. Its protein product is CASSSSSGGAQSYEQYF.

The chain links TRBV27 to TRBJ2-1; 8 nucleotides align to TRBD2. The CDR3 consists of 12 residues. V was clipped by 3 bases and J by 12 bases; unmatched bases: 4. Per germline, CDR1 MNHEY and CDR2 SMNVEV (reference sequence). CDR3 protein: CASSFPGRGQFF. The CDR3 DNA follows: TGTGCCAGCAGTTTCCCCGGGAGGGGGCAGTTCTTC.

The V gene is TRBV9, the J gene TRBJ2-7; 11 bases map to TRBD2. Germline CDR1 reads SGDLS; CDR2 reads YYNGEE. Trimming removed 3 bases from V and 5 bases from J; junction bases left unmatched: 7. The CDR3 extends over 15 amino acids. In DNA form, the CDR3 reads TGTGCCAGCAGCGCTCAAGGACTAGCGGGCGACGAGCAGTACTTC. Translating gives CASSAQGLAGDEQYF. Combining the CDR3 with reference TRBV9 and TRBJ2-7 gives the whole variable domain DSGVTQTPKHLITATGQRVTLRCSPRSGDLSVYWYQQSLDQGLQFLIQYYNGEERAKGNILERFSAQQFPDLHSELNLSSLELGDSALYFCASSAQGLAGDEQYFGPGTRLTVT.

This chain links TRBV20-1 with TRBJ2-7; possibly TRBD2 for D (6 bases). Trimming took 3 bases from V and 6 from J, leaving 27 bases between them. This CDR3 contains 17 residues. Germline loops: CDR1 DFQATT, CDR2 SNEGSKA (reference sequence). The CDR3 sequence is CSASMRGSGESPLEQYF. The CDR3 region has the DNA TGCAGTGCTAGTATGAGGGGCTCGGGGGAATCCCCCCTCGAGCAGTACTTC.

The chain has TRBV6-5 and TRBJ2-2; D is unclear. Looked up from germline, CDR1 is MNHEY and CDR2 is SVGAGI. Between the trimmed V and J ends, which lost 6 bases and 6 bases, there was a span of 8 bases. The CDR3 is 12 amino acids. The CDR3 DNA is TGTGCCAGCAGGAGGATGTCCGGGGAGCTGTTTTTT. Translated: CASRRMSGELFF.

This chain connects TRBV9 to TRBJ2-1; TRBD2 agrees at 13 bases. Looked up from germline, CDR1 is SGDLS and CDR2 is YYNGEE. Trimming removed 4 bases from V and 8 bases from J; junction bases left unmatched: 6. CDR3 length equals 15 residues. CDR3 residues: CASSTRTSGGYEQFF. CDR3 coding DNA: TGTGCCAGCAGCACTCGGACTAGCGGGGGTTATGAGCAGTTCTTC.

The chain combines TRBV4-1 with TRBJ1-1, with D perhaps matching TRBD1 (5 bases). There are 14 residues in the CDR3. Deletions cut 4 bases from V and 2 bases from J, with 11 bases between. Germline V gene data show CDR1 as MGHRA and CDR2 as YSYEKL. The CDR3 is CASSPGTPNTEAFF. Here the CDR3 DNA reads TGCGCCAGCAGCCCCGGGACTCCCAACACTGAAGCTTTCTTT.

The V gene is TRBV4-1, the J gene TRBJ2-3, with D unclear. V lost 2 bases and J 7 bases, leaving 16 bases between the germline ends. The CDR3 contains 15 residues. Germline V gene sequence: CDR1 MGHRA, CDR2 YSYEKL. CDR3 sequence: CASSQPYGIHNTQYF. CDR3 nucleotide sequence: TGCGCCAGCAGCCAACCCTACGGTATCCATAATACGCAGTATTTT.

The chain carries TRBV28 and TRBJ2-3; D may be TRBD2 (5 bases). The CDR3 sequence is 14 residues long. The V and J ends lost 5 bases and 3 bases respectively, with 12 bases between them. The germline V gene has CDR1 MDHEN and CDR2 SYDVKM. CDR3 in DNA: TGTGCCAGCAGTCTACCGGACTTAACAGATACGCAGTATTTT. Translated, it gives CASSLPDLTDTQYF.